The following is a T cell receptor beta chain sequence with its context. This entry comes from a study of cytotoxic CD8 clonotypes in ibrutinib-treated CLL. Germline values: CDR1 LGHNA, CDR2 YNFKEQ. This CDR3 is built from 16 residues. J was trimmed by 0 bases and V by 1 base; bases with no gene match: 1. Sequenced by immunoSEQ multiplex PCR; TCRdb stores in-frame clones only, minus some. Counted here are 150,000 to 200,000 clones, about 72% occurring once; the ten biggest clones make up roughly 12%. The TCR sequence derives from a human donor with chronic lymphocytic leukemia. The sequencing used PBMCs, collected after 24 months of ibrutinib treatment. The chain recombines TRBV4-2 with TRBJ2-3; 10 bases are a match to TRBD2. CDR3: CASSQGLAGSTDTQYF. The CDR3 nucleotides are TGTGCCAGCAGCCAAGGACTAGCGGGTAGCACAGATACGCAGTATTTT.